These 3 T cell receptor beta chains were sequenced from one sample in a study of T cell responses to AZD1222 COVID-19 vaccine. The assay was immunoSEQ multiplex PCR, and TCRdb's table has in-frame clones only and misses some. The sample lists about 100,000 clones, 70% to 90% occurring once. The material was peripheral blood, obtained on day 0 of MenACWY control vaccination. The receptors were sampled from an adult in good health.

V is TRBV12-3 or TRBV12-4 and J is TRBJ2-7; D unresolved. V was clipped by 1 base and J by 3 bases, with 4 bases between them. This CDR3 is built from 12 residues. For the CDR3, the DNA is TGTGCCAGCAGTTTAGAGAACTACGAGCAGTACTTC. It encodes CASSLENYEQYF.

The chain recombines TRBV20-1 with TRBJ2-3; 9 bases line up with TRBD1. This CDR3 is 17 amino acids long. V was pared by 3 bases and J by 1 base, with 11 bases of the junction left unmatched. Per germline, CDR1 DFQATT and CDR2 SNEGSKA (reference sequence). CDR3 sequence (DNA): TGCAGTGCTAGTGGGGGACAGGGATTTGGTGGCACAGATACGCAGTATTTT. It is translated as CSASGGQGFGGTDTQYF.

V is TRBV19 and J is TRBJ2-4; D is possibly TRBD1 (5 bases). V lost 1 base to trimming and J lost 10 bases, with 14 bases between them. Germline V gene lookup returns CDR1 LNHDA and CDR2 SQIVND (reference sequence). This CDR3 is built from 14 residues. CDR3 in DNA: TGTGCCAGTAGTATAGGTGGCGACTGGACAATTCAGTACTTC. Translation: CASSIGGDWTIQYF.